Sequencing of this T cell receptor beta chain was carried out in a study of shared clonotypes between healthy human individuals. CDR3 length equals 15 residues. V gave up 2 bases and J gave up 7 bases, with 15 bases separating them. Germline V lookup: CDR1 SGHTA, CDR2 FQGTGA. Details on this clone: Its matching antigen is unknown.

Study-wide points: Owing to a small donor count, the genetic and exposure-history diversity represented was limited.

Data came from immunoSEQ multiplex PCR; TCRdb stores just in-frame clones and leaves some out. This sample has more than 2,000,000 clones, with just over 90% found just once. This TCR came from a young man in good health. Some clones in this sample may be carry-over from other donors' samples. Sequencing input: naive CD4+ T cells from PBMCs. Regarding subset: CD45RA+ positively selected. V usage is TRBV7-3 and J usage is TRBJ2-1; D may be TRBD2 (5 bases). The CDR3 DNA sequence: TGTGCCAGCAGCTTAGGTCCCGCCTCGGGGAATGAGCAGTTCTTC. This encodes CASSLGPASGNEQFF.